Presented here are 12 T cell receptor beta chains from one specimen sequenced in a study of radiation and T cells in renal cell carcinoma. Time point in this sample: baseline pretreatment blood. Treatment specified: 15 Gy SBRT to primary tumor, nephrectomy 4 weeks later. The table came from immunoSEQ multiplex PCR; TCRdb's copy has only in-frame clones and leaves some out. The sample holds tens of thousands of clones; approximately 80% are singletons and the top ten take roughly 6.1%. Sequencing was performed on blood, taken from a patient whose treatment included radiotherapy and nephrectomy. The receptors derive from a man aged 60-69 years with renal cell carcinoma.

This sequence joins TRBV27 and TRBJ2-7; 9 bases are shared with TRBD1. V lost 5 bases to trimming and J lost 10 bases; unmatched junction nucleotides: 12. Germline CDR1 and CDR2: MNHEY and SMNVEV (reference sequence). The CDR3 covers 14 residues. This CDR3 reads CASSPWRPGQGQYF. The DNA of the CDR3 is TGTGCCAGCAGTCCTTGGCGACCGGGACAGGGACAGTACTTC.

The chain links TRBV5-6 to TRBJ2-2; weak D call: TRBD2 (5 bases). Trimming pared 5 bases from V and 1 base from J, leaving 9 bases between. Germline loops: CDR1 SGHDT, CDR2 YYEEEE. The CDR3 covers 14 residues. The CDR3 protein is CASSWTWNTGELFF. As DNA, the CDR3 is TGTGCCAGCAGTTGGACTTGGAACACCGGGGAGCTGTTTTTT.

The J gene is TRBJ2-5, the V gene TRBV2; 9 bases are a match to TRBD2. V dropped 6 bases and J dropped 0; count of bases not matched to a gene: 8. Germline V gene sequence: CDR1 SNHLY, CDR2 FYNNEI. CDR3 size: 16 residues. CDR3 in amino acids: CASRPGLASYQETQYF. CDR3 bases: TGTGCCAGCAGGCCGGGACTAGCTTCGTACCAAGAGACCCAGTACTTC.

Only one count was recorded for this clone. The chain carries TRBV19 and TRBJ1-4, with 11 bases aligning to TRBD1. The CDR3 extends over 15 amino acids. V lost 5 bases to trimming and J lost 5 bases; unmatched junction nucleotides: 4. Germline loops: CDR1 LNHDA, CDR2 SQIVND (reference sequence). CDR3 in DNA: TGTGCCAGTAGTGGCTGGACAGGGGGCAATGAAAAACTGTTTTTT. Its protein is CASSGWTGGNEKLFF.

This clone is medium-sized in the sample. The gene calls are TRBV28 and TRBJ2-1; 8 bases are shared with TRBD1. CDR3 size: 19 residues. V shed 5 bases and J 1 base; nucleotides not matched to a gene: 16. Germline V gives CDR1 MDHEN, CDR2 SYDVKM. Here the CDR3 reads CASSPPPTEQGESYNEQFF. As DNA, the CDR3 is TGTGCCAGCAGTCCCCCACCTACCGAACAGGGGGAATCCTACAATGAGCAGTTCTTC.

The CDR3 nucleotides are TGTGCCAGCACCCCATTGAGCAAGTGGGACCAAGCCGAGCAGTACTTC. Protein product: CASTPLSKWDQAEQYF. The V call is TRBV27, the J call TRBJ2-7; tentatively, D is TRBD1 or TRBD2 (5 bases each). This CDR3 is built from 16 residues. Trimming removed 7 bases at V and 6 bases at J, with 25 bases between. CDR1 and CDR2 (germline): MNHEY, SMNVEV (reference sequence).

V usage is TRBV5-1 and J usage is TRBJ2-2; the match to TRBD2 covers 9 bases. With 0 bases clipped from V and 2 bases from J, the junction kept 2 bases outside the gene matches. There are 16 residues in the CDR3. Germline V lookup: CDR1 SGHRS, CDR2 YFSETQ. As DNA, the CDR3 is TGCGCCAGCAGCTTGGGACTAGCGGACAACACCGGGGAGCTGTTTTTT. Translated: CASSLGLADNTGELFF.

The DNA for the CDR3 is TGTGCCAGCAGCACCACTAGCGGGAGGGACCAAGAGACCCAGTACTTC. Protein product: CASSTTSGRDQETQYF. The V gene is TRBV5-5, the J gene TRBJ2-5; TRBD2 aligns across 13 bases. The germline V gene has CDR1 SGHKS and CDR2 YYEKEE (reference sequence). Trimming removed 4 bases from V and 0 bases from J; junction bases left unmatched: 3. This CDR3 has 16 residues.

This clone occurred once. The rearrangement joins TRBV6-1 to TRBJ2-1; 11 bases are shared with TRBD2. V gave up 3 bases and J gave up 6 bases; unmatched junction bases: 19. Germline lookup yields CDR1 MNHNS and CDR2 SASEGT. CDR3 length: 20 amino acids. The CDR3 region has the DNA TGTGCCAGCAGTGATTATTACCAAAACATAGCGGGAGGGTGGGGCAATGAGCAGTTCTTC. Its translation is CASSDYYQNIAGGWGNEQFF.

This clone has only a few counts. The V call is TRBV7-6, the J call TRBJ2-7; 11 bases are shared with TRBD2. V was clipped by 0 bases and J by 4 bases; unmatched bases: 5. The length of the CDR3 is 16 residues. Looked up from germline, CDR1 is SGHVS and CDR2 is FNYEAQ. The DNA of the CDR3 is TGTGCCAGCAGCTTAGCATCTAGCGGGAGGTGGTACGAGCAGTACTTC. Amino acid sequence: CASSLASSGRWYEQYF.

The rearrangement joins TRBV7-6 to TRBJ2-1, with D unclear. The CDR3 spans 12 residues. Per the germline V gene, CDR1 is SGHVS and CDR2 is FNYEAQ. V was shortened by 3 bases and J by 5 bases, with 5 bases between the two germline ends. CDR3 in amino acids: CASSFNHNEQFF. The CDR3 DNA reads TGTGCCAGCAGCTTCAACCACAATGAGCAGTTCTTC.

The V and J genes are TRBV27 and TRBJ1-4; D ambiguous. Between the trimmed V and J ends, which lost 3 bases and 1 base, there was a span of 6 bases. The CDR3 runs 14 residues. The germline V gene has CDR1 MNHEY and CDR2 SMNVEV (reference sequence). The CDR3 loop is CASSFDRTNEKLFF. The CDR3 coding sequence is TGTGCCAGCAGTTTCGATAGAACTAATGAAAAACTGTTTTTT.